This T cell receptor (beta chain) was sequenced during a study of blood T cell repertoires in COVID-19. Study-wide context: The origin of the acute and convalescent COVID-19 samples was the United States, Italy and Spain. PBMCs, B-cell-depleted T cells, or T cells were the source of the cDNA or gDNA that made up the material.

How the authors handled the data: Scientists estimated how many nucleated cells there were by amplifying reference gene primers. Using immunoSEQ multiplex PCR, the repertoire was profiled, and TCRdb retains in-frame clones only, with some absent. That table gives V, J and clone size, and the DNA gave D and trimming. There are 85,000 to 100,000 clones in the sample; around 72% occur only once, and around 24% lies in the top ten. This CDR3 has 13 residues. The ends were cut back, 3 bases at V and 3 bases at J, with 8 bases in the middle. Germline CDR1 is MDHEN and CDR2 is SYDVKM. The rearrangement links TRBV28 to TRBJ1-2; D is undetermined. The TCR originated in a woman aged 55 to 70 in a cohort sampled during active or convalescent COVID-19. The specimen was peripheral blood. CDR3 amino acids: CASSLVNYYGYTF. DNA for the CDR3: TGTGCCAGCAGTTTGGTCAACTACTATGGCTACACCTTC.